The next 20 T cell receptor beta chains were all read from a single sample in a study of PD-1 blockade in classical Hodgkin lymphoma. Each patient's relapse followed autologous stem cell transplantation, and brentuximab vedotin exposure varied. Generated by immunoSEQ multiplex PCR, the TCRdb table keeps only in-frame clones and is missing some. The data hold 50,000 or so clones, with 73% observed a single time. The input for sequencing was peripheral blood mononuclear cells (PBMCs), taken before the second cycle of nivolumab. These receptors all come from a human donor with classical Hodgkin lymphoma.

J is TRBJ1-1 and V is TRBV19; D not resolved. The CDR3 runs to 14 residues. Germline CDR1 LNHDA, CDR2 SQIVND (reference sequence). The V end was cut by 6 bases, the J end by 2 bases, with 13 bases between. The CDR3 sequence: CASSLATLNTEAFF. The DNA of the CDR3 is TGTGCCAGTAGCCTCGCGACACTAAACACTGAAGCTTTCTTT.

CDR3 sequence reads: CSVNGQGAGAFF. CDR3 nucleotide sequence: TGCAGCGTTAATGGACAGGGGGCTGGGGCTTTCTTT. The rearrangement links TRBV29-1 to TRBJ1-1; 11 bases map to TRBD1. Germline V CDR1 and CDR2: SQVTM, ANQGSEA. This CDR3 has 12 amino acids. The V segment lost 5 bases and the J segment 11 bases; nucleotides outside the gene matches: 7.

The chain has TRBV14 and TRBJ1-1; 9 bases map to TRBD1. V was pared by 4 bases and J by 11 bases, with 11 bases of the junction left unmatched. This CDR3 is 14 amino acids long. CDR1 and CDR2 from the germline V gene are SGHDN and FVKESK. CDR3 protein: CASSLDMTGGRAFF. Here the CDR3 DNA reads TGTGCCAGCAGCCTGGATATGACAGGGGGGAGGGCTTTCTTT.

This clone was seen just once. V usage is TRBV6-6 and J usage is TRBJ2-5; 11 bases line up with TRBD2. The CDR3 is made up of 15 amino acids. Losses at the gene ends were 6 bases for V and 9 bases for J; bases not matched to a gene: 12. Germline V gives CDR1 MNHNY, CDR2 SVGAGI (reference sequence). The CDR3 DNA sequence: TGTGCCAGCAGCCGCGGGACTAGCGGCTCAGGGGCCCAGTACTTC. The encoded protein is CASSRGTSGSGAQYF.

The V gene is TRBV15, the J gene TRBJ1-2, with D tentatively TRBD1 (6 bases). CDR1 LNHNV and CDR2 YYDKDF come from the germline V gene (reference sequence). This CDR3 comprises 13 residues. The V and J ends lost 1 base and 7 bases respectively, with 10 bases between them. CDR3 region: CATSRVVGGGYTF. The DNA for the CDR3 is TGTGCCACCAGCAGAGTTGTAGGGGGTGGCTACACCTTC.

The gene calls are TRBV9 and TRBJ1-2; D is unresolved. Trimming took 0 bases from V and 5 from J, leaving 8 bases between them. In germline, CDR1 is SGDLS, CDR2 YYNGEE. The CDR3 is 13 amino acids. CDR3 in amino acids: CASSVAERYGYTF. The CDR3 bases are TGTGCCAGCAGCGTAGCTGAAAGGTATGGCTACACCTTC.

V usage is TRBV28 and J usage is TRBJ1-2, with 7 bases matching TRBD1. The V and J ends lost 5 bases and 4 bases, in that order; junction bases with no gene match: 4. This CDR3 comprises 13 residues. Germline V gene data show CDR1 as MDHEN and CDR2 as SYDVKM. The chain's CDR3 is CASSVPGGYGYTF. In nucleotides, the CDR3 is TGTGCCAGCAGTGTCCCAGGGGGCTATGGCTACACCTTC.

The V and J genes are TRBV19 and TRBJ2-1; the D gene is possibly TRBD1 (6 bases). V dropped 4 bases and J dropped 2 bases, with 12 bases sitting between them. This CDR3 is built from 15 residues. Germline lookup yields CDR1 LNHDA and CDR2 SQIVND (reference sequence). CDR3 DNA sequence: TGTGCCAGTAGTAACCGGCAGGGGCCCTACAATGAGCAGTTCTTC. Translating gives CASSNRQGPYNEQFF.

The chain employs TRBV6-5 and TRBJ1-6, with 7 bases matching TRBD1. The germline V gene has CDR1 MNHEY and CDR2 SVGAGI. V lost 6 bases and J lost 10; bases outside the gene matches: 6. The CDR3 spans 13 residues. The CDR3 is CASSPTGNSPLHF. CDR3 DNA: TGTGCCAGCAGCCCGACAGGGAACTCACCCCTCCACTTT.

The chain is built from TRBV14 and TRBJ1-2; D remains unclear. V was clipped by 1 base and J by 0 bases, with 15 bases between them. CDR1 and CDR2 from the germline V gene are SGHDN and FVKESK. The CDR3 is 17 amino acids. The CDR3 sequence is CASSQAREKKANYGYTF. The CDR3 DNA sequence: TGTGCCAGCAGCCAAGCCCGTGAGAAGAAAGCTAACTATGGCTACACCTTC.

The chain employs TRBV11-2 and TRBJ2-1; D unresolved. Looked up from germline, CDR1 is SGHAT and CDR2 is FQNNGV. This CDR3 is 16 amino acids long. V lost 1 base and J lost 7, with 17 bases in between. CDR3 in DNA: TGTGCCAGCAGCTTAGCCTTGTTGATCGTATCGAATGAGCAGTTCTTC. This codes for CASSLALLIVSNEQFF. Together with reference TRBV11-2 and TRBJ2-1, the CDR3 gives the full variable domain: EAGVAQSPRYKIIEKRQSVAFWCNPISGHATLYWYQQILGQGPKLLIQFQNNGVVDDSQLPKDRFSAERLKGVDSTLKIQPAKLEDSAVYLCASSLALLIVSNEQFFGPGTRLTVL.

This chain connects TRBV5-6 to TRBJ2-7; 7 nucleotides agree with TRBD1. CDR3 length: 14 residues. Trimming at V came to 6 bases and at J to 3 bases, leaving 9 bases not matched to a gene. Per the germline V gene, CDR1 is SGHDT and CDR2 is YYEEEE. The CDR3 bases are TGTGCCAGCACGGAAGACAGGGAACTCTACGAGCAGTACTTC. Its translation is CASTEDRELYEQYF.

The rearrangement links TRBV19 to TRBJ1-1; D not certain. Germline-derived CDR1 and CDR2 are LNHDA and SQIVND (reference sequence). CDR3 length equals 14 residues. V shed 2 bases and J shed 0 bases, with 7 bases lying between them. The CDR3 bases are TGTGCCAGTAGTATAAGTGGGGTGAACACTGAAGCTTTCTTT. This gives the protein CASSISGVNTEAFF.

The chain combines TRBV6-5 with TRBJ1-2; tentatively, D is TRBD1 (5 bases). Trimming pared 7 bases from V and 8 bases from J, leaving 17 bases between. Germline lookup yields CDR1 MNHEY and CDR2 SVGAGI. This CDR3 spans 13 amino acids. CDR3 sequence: CASKIGDAGGYTF. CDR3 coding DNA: TGTGCCAGCAAAATCGGGGACGCAGGAGGCTACACCTTC.

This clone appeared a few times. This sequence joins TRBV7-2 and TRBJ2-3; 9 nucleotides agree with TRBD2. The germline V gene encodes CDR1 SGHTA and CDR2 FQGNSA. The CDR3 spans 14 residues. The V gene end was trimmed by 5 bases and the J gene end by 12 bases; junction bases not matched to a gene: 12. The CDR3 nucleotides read TGTGCCAGCAGCGGTAGGGTTAGCGGGAGCCACCAGTATTTT. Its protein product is CASSGRVSGSHQYF.

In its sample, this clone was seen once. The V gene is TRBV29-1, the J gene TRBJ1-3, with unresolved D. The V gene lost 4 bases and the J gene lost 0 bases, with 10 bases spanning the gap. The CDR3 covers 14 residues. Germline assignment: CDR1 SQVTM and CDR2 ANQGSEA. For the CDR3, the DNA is TGCAGCGTTGGACTATCCGGCTCTGGAAACACCATATATTTT. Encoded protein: CSVGLSGSGNTIYF.

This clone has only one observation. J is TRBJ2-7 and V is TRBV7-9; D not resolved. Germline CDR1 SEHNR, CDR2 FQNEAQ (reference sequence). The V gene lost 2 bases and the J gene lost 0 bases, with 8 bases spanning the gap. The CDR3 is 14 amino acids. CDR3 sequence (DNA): TGTGCCAGCAGCTTATCCCCAGACTCCTACGAGCAGTACTTC. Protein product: CASSLSPDSYEQYF.

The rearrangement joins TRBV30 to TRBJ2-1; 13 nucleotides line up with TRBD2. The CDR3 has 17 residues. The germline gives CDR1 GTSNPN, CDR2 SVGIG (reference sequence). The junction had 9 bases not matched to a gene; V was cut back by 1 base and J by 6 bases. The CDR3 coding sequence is TGTGCCTGGAGTGGGACTAGCGGGAGTAAGGTGGCCAATGAGCAGTTCTTC. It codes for CAWSGTSGSKVANEQFF.

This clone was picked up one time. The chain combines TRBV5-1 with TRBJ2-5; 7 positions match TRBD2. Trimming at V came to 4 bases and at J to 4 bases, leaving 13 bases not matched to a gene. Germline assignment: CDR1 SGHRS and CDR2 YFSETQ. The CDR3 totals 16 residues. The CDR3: CASSRLTSRSLETQYF. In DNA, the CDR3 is TGCGCCAGCAGCCGACTGACTAGCAGGAGTTTAGAGACCCAGTACTTC. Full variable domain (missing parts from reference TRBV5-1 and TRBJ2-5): KAGVTQTPRYLIKTRGQQVTLSCSPISGHRSVSWYQQTPGQGLQFLFEYFSETQRNKGNFPGRFSGRQFSNSRSEMNVSTLELGDSALYLCASSRLTSRSLETQYFGPGTRLLVL.

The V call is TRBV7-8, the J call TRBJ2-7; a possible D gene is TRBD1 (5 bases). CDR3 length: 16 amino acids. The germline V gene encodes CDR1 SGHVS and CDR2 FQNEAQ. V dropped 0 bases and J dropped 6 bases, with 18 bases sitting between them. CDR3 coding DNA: TGTGCCAGCAGCTTAGCAACAGCCAGGGCGTCCGCCGAGCAGTACTTC. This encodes CASSLATARASAEQYF.